The T cell receptor beta chain under discussion was sequenced for a study of T cell repertoires in aging, cancer and after chemotherapy. On the study more broadly: Six age groups, ranging from 30 or younger to 70 or older, included the donors. The whole study produced a dataset of approximately 10 million TCR reads. Points from the study as a whole: Immunological memory after chemotherapy cannot be judged from the repertoire data. Median generation probability rose over the chemotherapy interval in each cancer cohort, suggesting rebound thymic output.

This clonotype came up a few times. What it recognizes is unknown. The template was genomic DNA from peripheral blood, not RNA. After removal of 4 bases from V and 4 bases from J, the junction contained 12 bases not matched to a gene. CDR1 and CDR2 from the germline V gene are MNHEY and SMNVEV (reference sequence). CDR3 length: 16 amino acids. Rearranged V-D-J TRB sequences were amplified with a mixed TRB-A/B primer pool. TCRdb reprocessed the multiplex PCR reads with MiXCR, giving one entry per CDR3 protein. This sample has several thousand distinct CDR3 sequences, with approximately 52% found just once.

The chain joins TRBV27 to TRBJ1-2; 7 bases line up with TRBD1. The receptor's source is a human donor with a solid tumor. The sample comprised blood. CDR3 sequence: CASSSDRDPAIYGYTF. The CDR3 DNA is TGTGCCAGCAGTTCCGACAGGGACCCAGCTATCTATGGCTACACCTTC.